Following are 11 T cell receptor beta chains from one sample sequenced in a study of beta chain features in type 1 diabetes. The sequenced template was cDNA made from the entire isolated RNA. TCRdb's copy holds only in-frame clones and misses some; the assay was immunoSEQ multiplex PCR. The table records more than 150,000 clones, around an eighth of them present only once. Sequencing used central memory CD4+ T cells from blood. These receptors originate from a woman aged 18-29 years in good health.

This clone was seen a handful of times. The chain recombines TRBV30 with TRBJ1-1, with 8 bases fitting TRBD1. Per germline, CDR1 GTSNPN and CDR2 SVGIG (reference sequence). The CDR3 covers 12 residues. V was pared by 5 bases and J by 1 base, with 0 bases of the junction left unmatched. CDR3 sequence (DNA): TGTGCCTGGGGACAGGGGAACACTGAAGCTTTCTTT. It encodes CAWGQGNTEAFF.

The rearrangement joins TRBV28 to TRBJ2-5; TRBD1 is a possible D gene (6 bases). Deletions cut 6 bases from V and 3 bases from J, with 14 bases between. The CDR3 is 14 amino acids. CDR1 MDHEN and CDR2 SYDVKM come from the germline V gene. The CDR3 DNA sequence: TGTGCCAGCAGCGCTGTACAGGGTAAAGAGACCCAGTACTTC. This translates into CASSAVQGKETQYF. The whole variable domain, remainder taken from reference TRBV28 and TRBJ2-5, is DVKVTQSSRYLVKRTGEKVFLECVQDMDHENMFWYRQDPGLGLRLIYFSYDVKMKEKGDIPEGYSVSREKKERFSLILESASTNQTSMYLCASSAVQGKETQYFGPGTRLLVL.

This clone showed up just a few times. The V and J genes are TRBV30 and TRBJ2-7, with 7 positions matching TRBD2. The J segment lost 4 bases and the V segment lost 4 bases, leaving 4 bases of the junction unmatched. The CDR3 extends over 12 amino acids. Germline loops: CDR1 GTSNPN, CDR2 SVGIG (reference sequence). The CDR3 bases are TGTGCCTGGATGGTGGGGGGGTACGAGCAGTACTTC. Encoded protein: CAWMVGGYEQYF.

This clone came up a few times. The CDR3 sequence: CASSRKVAGAYEQYF. In nucleotides, the CDR3 is TGTGCCAGCAGTAGGAAGGTAGCGGGAGCCTACGAGCAGTACTTC. V is TRBV28 and J is TRBJ2-7; 9 nucleotides line up with TRBD2. The V segment lost 5 bases and the J segment 2 bases; nucleotides outside the gene matches: 7. CDR1 is MDHEN, CDR2 SYDVKM, per germline. The CDR3 is 15 residues long.

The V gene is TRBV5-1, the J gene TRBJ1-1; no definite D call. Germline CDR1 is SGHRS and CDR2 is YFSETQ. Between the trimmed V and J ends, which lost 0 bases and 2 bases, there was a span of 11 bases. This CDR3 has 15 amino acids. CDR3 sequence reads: CASSLALTSNTEAFF. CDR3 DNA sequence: TGCGCCAGCAGCTTGGCCTTGACATCCAACACTGAAGCTTTCTTT.

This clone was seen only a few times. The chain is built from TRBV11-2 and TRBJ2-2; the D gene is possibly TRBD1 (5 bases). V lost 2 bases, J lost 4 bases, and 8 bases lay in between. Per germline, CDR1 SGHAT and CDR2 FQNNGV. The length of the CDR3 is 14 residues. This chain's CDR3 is CASSLQGSTGELFF. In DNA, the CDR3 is TGTGCCAGCAGCTTACAGGGATCCACCGGGGAGCTGTTTTTT. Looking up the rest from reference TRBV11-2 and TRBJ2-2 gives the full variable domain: EAGVAQSPRYKIIEKRQSVAFWCNPISGHATLYWYQQILGQGPKLLIQFQNNGVVDDSQLPKDRFSAERLKGVDSTLKIQPAKLEDSAVYLCASSLQGSTGELFFGEGSRLTVL.

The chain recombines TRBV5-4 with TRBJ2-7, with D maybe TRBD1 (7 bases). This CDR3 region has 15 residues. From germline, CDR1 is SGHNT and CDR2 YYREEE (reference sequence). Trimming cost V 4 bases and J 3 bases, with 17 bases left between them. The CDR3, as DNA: TGTGCCAGCAGCCCCACACGTCAGGGGGGCTACGAGCAGTACTTC. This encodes CASSPTRQGGYEQYF.

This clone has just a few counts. CDR3 DNA sequence: TGTGCCACCAGCAGAGTTAACTCGGGATCCGAAGCTTTCTTT. This encodes CATSRVNSGSEAFF. The chain carries TRBV15 and TRBJ1-1; D unresolved. CDR1 LNHNV and CDR2 YYDKDF come from the germline V gene (reference sequence). The V and J ends lost 1 base and 8 bases respectively, with 14 bases between them. This CDR3 spans 14 amino acids. The full variable domain, with the rest looked up from reference TRBV15 and TRBJ1-1, is DAMVIQNPRYQVTQFGKPVTLSCSQTLNHNVMYWYQQKSSQAPKLLFHYYDKDFNNEADTPDNFQSRRPNTSFCFLDIRSPGLGDTAMYLCATSRVNSGSEAFFGQGTRLTVV.

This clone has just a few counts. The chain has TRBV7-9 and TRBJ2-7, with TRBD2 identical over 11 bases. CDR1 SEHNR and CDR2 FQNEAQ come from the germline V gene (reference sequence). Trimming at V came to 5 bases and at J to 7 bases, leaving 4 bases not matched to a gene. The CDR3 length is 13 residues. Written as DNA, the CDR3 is TGTGCCAGCAGCATGGGACTAGCGGAAGAGCAGTACTTC. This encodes CASSMGLAEEQYF. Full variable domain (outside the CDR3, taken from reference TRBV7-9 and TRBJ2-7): DTGVSQNPRHKITKRGQNVTFRCDPISEHNRLYWYRQTLGQGPEFLTYFQNEAQLEKSRLLSDRFSAERPKGSFSTLEIQRTEQGDSAMYLCASSMGLAEEQYFGPGTRLTVT.

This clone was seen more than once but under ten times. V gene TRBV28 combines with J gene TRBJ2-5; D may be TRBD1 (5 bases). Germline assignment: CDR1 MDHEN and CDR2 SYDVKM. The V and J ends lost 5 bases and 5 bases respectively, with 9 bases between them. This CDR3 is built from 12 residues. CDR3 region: CASSNRQETQYF. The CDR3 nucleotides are TGTGCCAGCAGTAACCGACAGGAGACCCAGTACTTC.

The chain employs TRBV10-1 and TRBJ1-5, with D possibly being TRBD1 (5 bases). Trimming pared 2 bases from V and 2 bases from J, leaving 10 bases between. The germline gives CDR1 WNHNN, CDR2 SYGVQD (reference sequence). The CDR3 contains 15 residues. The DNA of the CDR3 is TGCGCCAGCAGTGAGCTGCAGGGTGGCAATCAGCCCCAGCATTTT. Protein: CASSELQGGNQPQHF.